The clone carrying this T cell receptor beta chain was counted ten times or more. What it binds is not known. The source of the sample is a study of T cell repertoires in cytomegalovirus infection. Overall study: Carrying CMV and the relevant HLA type showed in public TCR beta signatures. Study conclusions and caveats: Predominance within the ex vivo response was attributable to HLA-C-restricted CMV-specific TCR beta clonotypes.

CDR3 length: 13 amino acids. Germline V lookup: CDR1 SGHVS, CDR2 FQNEAQ. V shed 8 bases and J shed 8 bases, with 16 bases lying between them. Each CDR3 protein gets one entry after TCRdb re-called the reads with MiXCR. The table lists hundreds of thousands of distinct CDR3 sequences, 17% of them singletons. The sample consisted of PBMCs. This receptor was obtained from a human donor in good health (CMV status not recorded). Some clones in this sample may be carry-over from other donors' samples. The chain carries TRBV7-8 and TRBJ1-5; no clear D gene. This CDR3 reads CASSGGFGEPQHF. Here the CDR3 DNA reads TGTGCCAGCTCGGGTGGGTTCGGTGAGCCCCAGCATTTT.